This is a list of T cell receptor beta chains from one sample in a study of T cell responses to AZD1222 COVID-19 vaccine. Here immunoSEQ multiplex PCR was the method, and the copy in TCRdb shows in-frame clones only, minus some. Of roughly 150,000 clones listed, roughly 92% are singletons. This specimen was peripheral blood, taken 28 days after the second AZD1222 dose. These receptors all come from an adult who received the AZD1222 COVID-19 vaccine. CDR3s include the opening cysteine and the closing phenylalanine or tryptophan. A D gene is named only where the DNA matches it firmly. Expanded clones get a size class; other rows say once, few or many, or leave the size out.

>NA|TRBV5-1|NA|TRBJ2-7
CASSLTANYEQYF
TGCGCCAGCAGCTTGACGGCGAACTACGAGCAGTACTTC
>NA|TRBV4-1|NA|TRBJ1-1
CASSRPTGGNTEAFF
TGCGCCAGCAGCCGCCCTACGGGTGGGAACACTGAAGCTTTCTTT
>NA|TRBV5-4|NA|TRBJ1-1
CASSLQDTEAFF
TGTGCCAGCAGCCTACAGGACACTGAAGCTTTCTTT
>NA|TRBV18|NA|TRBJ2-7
CASSPVTLGEQYF
TGTGCCAGCTCACCAGTTACTCTAGGCGAGCAGTACTTC
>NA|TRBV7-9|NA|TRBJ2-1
CASSPRGSEGPYNEQFF
TGTGCCAGCAGCCCCCGGGGTAGCGAAGGACCCTACAATGAGCAGTTCTTC
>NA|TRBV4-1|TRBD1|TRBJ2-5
CASSQDPRGLETQYF
TGCGCCAGCAGCCAAGATCCCAGGGGGCTTGAGACCCAGTACTTC
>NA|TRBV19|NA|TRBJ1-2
CASSDAVVGRELYTF
TGTGCCAGTAGTGATGCCGTCGTTGGCCGGGAGCTCTACACCTTC
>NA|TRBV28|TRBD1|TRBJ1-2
CASSPGGQSYGYTF
TGTGCCAGCAGTCCAGGGGGACAGTCCTATGGCTACACCTTC
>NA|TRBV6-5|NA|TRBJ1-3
CASSYGASSGNTIYF
TGTGCCAGCAGTTACGGTGCCAGCTCTGGAAACACCATATATTTT
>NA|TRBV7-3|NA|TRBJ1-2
CASSLSGDYGYTF
TGTGCCAGCAGCTTATCAGGGGACTATGGCTACACCTTC
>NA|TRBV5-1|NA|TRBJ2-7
CASSLRAAMNYEQYF
TGCGCCAGCAGCTTGCGAGCGGCGATGAACTACGAGCAGTACTTC
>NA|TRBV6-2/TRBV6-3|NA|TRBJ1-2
CASSYFKVGGANYGYTF
TGTGCCAGCAGTTACTTCAAAGTAGGAGGGGCGAACTATGGCTACACCTTC
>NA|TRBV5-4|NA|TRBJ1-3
CASSHFGQRRGNTIYF
TGTGCCAGCAGCCATTTCGGACAGAGGAGAGGAAACACCATATATTTT
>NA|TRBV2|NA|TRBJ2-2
CATSGTPPRADTGELFF
TGTGCCACCTCTGGGACCCCACCCCGGGCGGACACCGGGGAGCTGTTTTTT
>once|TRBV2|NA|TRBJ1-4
CASSASAGNNEKLFF
TGTGCCAGCAGTGCCTCTGCTGGTAACAATGAAAAACTGTTTTTT
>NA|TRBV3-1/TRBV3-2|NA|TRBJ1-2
CASSQGYYGYTF
TGTGCCAGCAGCCAAGGTTACTATGGCTACACCTTC
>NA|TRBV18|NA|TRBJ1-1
CASSPPFGMENTEAFF
TGTGCCAGCTCACCACCGTTCGGGATGGAGAACACTGAAGCTTTCTTT
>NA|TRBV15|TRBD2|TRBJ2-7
CATSRRGGGEGPYEQYF
TGTGCCACCAGCAGGAGGGGTGGAGGGGAGGGCCCCTACGAGCAGTACTTC
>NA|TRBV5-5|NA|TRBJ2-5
CASSSSNNKETQYF
TGTGCCAGCAGCTCCTCCAATAATAAAGAGACCCAGTACTTC
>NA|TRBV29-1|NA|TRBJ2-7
CSAGNSYEQYF
TGCAGCGCCGGGAACTCCTACGAGCAGTACTTC
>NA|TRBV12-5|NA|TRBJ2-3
CASGSPTETSTDTQYF
TGTGCTAGTGGCTCCCCGACCGAAACTAGCACAGATACGCAGTATTTT
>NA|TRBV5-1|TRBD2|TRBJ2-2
CASSLGFSSGLTGELFF
TGCGCCAGCAGCTTGGGCTTTTCTAGCGGACTTACCGGGGAGCTGTTTTTT
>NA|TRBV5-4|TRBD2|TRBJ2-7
CASSVGLGRDSSYEQYF
TGTGCCAGCAGTGTGGGACTAGGTAGGGACTCTTCCTACGAGCAGTACTTC
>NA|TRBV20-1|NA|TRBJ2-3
CSATSGDTQYF
TGCAGTGCTACGAGCGGAGATACGCAGTATTTT
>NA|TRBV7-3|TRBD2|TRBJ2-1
CASSLNGGLALYNEQFF
TGTGCCAGCAGCTTAAATGGGGGACTAGCTTTATACAATGAGCAGTTCTTC
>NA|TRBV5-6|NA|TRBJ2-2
CASSLVRNTGELFF
TGTGCCAGCAGCTTGGTGAGGAACACCGGGGAGCTGTTTTTT
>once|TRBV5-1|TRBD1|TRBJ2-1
CASSLNRGRYEQFF
TGCGCCAGCAGCTTGAACAGGGGGAGGTATGAGCAGTTCTTC
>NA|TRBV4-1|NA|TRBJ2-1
CASSQAAQSSSYNEQFF
TGCGCCAGCAGCCAAGCGGCACAGAGCAGCTCCTACAATGAGCAGTTCTTC